What follows is one TCR beta chain and its context. TCRdb reprocessed the 5' RACE reads and reports one entry per CDR3 protein, with no DNA. The table lists 350,000 to 400,000 distinct CDR3 sequences. The CDR3 is 14 amino acids. The data were taken from a study of T cells expressing NK-cell markers. The receptor's source is a woman in her 50s in good health. The V and J genes are TRBV12-3 or TRBV12-4 and TRBJ2-1. Sequencing was performed on blood T cells: a sorted CD56 or NKG2C T cell subset, CD4+ or CD8+ T cells, or bulk PBMC T cells (not recorded which). This CDR3 reads CASRLTAQGNEQFF.